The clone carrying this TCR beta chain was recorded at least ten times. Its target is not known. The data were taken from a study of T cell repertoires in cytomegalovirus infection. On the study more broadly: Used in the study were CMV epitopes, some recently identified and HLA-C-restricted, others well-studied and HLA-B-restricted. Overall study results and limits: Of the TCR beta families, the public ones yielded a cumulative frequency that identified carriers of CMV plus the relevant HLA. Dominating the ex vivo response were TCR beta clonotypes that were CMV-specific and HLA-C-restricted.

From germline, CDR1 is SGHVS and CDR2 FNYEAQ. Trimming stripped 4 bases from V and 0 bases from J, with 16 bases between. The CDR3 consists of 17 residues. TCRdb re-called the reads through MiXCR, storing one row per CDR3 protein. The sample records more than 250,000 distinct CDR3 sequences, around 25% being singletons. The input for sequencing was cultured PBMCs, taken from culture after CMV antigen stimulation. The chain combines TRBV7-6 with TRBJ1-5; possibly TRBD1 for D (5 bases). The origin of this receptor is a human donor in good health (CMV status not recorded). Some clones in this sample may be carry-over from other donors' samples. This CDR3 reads CASSYNTGDYSNQPQHF. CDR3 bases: TGTGCCAGCAGCTATAATACAGGTGATTATAGCAATCAGCCCCAGCATTTT. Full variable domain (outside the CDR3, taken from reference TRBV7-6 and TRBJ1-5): GAGVSQSPRYKVTKRGQDVALRCDPISGHVSLYWYRQALGQGPEFLTYFNYEAQQDKSGLPNDRFSAERPEGSISTLTIQRTEQRDSAMYRCASSYNTGDYSNQPQHFGDGTRLSIL.